This T cell receptor beta chain was recovered during a study of radiation and T cells in renal cell carcinoma. CDR3 length: 13 amino acids. CDR1 and CDR2 from the germline V gene are GTSNPN and SVGIG (reference sequence). Between the trimmed V and J ends, which lost 1 base and 5 bases, there was a span of 9 bases. Points on this clone: Antigen specificity is unknown.

The time point is: blood 2 weeks post-SBRT. Treatment indicated: 15 Gy SBRT to primary tumor, nephrectomy 4 weeks later. After SBRT, blood was collected at 2 and 4 weeks, plus baseline. Overall study findings and caveats: Top tumor clonotypes rose in blood 2 weeks post-radiation, then contracted. No pretreatment tumor biopsies were available for baseline clonotypes.

Produced via immunoSEQ multiplex PCR; TCRdb's table is partial and in-frame only. Among about 130,000 clones, 81% were seen once, and the ten largest hold 5% to 6.5%. The rearrangement links TRBV30 to TRBJ1-5, with D possibly being TRBD1 (5 bases). This material consisted of blood, taken from a patient whose treatment included radiotherapy and nephrectomy. This TCR derives from a man aged 45-65 years with renal cell carcinoma. The DNA for the CDR3 is TGTGCCTGGAGTGGACAGCTGGATCAGCCCCAGCATTTT. The encoded protein is CAWSGQLDQPQHF.